This T cell receptor (beta chain) was recorded in a study of Ad26.COV2.S vaccination and SARS-CoV-2 variants. Study outcomes and limitations: The analyses of TCR breadth and depth may have understated the size of total T cell responses.

Notes on this clone: Its target is unknown.

Libraries were prepared by immunoSEQ multiplex PCR; TCRdb keeps only in-frame clonotypes and omits some of them. The table lists about 680,000 clones, around 90% of them singletons. Treatment defined: 19 received Ad26.COV2.S at low or high dose, single or two shots; about five received placebo; per-sample allocation not given. Collection of samples fell on day 63 after the first vaccine or placebo injection. This receptor was obtained from a person between 18 and 65 years old who received the Ad26.COV2.S COVID-19 vaccine or a placebo. Sequenced here: peripheral blood, sampled in a trial of Ad26.COV2.S vaccine versus placebo.

The CDR3 loop is CASSIGTALSYEQYF. CDR3 nucleotide sequence: TGTGCCAGTAGTATAGGGACCGCTTTGTCCTACGAGCAGTACTTC. The chain couples TRBV19 to TRBJ2-7; D gene unclear. CDR1 LNHDA and CDR2 SQIVND come from the germline V gene (reference sequence). This CDR3 is built from 15 residues. The germline V and J ends were trimmed by 1 base and 1 base, with 11 bases remaining between them.